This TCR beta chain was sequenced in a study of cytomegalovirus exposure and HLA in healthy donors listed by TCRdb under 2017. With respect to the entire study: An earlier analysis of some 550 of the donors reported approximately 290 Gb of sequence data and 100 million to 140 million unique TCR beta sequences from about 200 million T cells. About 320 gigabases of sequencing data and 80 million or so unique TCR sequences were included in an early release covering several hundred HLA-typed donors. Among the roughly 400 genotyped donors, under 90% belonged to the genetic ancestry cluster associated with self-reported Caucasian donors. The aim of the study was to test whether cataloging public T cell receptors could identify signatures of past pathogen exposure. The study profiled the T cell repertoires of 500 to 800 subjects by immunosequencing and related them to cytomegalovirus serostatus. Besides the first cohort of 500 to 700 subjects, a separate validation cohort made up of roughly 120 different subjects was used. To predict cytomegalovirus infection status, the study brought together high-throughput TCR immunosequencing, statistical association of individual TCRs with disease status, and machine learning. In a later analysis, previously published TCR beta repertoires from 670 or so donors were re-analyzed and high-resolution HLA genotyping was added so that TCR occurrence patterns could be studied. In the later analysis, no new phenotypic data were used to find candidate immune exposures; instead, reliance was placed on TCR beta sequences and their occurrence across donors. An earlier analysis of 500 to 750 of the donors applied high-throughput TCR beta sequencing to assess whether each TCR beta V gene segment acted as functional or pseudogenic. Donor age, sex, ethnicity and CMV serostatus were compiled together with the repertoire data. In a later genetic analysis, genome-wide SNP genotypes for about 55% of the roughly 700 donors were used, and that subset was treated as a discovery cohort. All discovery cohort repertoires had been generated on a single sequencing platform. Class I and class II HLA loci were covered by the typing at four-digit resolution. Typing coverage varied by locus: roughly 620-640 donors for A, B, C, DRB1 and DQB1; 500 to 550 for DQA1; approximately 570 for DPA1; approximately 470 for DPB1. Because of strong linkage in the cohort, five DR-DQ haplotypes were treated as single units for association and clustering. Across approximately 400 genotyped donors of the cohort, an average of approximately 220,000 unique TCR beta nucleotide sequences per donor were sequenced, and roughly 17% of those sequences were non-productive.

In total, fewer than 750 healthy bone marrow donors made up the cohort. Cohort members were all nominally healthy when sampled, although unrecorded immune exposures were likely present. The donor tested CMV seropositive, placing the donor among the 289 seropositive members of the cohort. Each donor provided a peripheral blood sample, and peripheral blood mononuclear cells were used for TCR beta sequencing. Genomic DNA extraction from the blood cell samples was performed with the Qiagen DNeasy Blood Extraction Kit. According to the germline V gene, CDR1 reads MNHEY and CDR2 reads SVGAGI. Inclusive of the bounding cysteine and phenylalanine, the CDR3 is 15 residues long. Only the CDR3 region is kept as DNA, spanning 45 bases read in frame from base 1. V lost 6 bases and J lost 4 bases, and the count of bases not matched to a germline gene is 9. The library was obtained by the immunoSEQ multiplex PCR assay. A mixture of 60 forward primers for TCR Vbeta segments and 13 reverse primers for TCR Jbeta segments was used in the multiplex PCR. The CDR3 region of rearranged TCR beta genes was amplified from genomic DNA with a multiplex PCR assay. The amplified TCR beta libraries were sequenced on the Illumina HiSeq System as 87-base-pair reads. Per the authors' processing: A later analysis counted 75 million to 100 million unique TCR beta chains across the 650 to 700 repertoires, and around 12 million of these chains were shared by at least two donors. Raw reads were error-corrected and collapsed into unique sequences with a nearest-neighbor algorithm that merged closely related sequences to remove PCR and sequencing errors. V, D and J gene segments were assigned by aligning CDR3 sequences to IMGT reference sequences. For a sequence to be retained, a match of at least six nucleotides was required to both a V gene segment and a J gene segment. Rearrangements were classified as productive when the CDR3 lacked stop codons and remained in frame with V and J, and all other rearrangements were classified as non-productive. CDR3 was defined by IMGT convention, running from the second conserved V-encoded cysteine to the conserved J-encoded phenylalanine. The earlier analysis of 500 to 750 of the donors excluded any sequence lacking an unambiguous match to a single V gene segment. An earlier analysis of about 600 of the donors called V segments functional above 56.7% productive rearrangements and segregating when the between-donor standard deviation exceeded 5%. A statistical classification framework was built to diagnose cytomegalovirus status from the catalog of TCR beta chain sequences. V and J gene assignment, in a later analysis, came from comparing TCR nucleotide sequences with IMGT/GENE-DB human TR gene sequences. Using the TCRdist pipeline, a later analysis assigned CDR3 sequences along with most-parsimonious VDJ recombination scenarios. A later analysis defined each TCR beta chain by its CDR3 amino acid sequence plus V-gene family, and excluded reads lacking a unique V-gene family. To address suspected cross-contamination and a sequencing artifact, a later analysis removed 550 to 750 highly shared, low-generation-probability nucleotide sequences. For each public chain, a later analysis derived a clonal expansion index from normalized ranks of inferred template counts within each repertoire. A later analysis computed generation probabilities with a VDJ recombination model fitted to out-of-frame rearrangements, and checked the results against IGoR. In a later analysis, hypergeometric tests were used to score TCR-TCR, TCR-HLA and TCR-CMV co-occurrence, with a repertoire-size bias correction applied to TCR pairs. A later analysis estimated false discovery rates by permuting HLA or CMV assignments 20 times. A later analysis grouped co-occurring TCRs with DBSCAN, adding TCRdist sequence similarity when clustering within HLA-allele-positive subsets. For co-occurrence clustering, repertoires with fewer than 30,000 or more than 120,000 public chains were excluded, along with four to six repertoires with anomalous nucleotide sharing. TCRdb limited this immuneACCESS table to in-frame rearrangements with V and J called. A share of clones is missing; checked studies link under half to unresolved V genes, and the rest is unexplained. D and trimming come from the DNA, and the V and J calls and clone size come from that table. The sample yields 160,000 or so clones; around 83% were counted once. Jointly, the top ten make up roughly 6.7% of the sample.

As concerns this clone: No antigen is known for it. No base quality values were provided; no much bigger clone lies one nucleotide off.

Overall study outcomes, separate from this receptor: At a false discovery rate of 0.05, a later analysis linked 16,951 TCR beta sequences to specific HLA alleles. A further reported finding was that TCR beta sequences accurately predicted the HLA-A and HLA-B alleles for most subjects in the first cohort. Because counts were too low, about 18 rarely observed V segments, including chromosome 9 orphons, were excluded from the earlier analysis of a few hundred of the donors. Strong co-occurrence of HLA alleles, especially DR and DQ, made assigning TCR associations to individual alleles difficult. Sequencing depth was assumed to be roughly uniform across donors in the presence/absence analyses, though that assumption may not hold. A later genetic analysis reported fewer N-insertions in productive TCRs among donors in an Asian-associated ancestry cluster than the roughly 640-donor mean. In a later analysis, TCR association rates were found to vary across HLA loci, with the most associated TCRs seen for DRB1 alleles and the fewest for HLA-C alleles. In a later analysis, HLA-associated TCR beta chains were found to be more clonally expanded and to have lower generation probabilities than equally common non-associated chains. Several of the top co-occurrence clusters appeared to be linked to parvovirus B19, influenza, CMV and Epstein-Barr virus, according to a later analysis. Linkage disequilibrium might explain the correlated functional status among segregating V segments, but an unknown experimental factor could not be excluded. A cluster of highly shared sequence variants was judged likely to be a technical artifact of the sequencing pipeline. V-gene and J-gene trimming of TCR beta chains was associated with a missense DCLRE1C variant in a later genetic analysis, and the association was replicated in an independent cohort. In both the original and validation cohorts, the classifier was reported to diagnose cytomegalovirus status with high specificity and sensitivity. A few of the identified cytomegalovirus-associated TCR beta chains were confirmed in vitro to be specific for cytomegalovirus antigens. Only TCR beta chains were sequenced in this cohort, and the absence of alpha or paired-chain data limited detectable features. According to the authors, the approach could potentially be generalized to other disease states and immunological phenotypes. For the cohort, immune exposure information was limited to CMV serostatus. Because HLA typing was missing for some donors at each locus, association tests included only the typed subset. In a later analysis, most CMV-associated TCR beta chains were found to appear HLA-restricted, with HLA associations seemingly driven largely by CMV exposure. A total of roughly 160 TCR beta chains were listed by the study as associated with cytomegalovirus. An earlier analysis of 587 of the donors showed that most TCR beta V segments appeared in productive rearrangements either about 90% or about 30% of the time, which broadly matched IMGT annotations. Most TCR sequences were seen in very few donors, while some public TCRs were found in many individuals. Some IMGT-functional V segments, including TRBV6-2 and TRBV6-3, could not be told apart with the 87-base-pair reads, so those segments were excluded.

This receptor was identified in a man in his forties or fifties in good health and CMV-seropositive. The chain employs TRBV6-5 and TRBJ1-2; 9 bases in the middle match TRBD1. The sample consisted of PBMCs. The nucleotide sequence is TGTGCCAGCAGGCTACAGGGGGCGCTGGGCTATGGCTACACCTTC. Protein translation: CASRLQGALGYGYTF.